This is a list of T cell receptor beta chains from one sample in a study of cytomegalovirus exposure and HLA in healthy donors. The data were produced by immunoSEQ multiplex PCR, yet TCRdb's version contains in-frame clones alone and is incomplete. The sample lists about 150,000 clones; approximately 84% were seen once. Sequencing input: PBMCs. The origin of the receptors is a woman aged 18-29 years in good health and CMV-seronegative. Each CDR3 is given with its conserved first and last residue. A D gene is named only where the DNA matches it firmly. Size values are once, few and many counts, or a class for expanded clones, and some rows have none.

V gene	clone size	J gene	D gene	CDR3 protein	CDR3 DNA
TRBV6-6	.	TRBJ2-7	TRBD2	CASSYLAGDNEQYF	TGTGCCAGCAGTTACTTAGCGGGAGACAACGAGCAGTACTTC
TRBV2	.	TRBJ2-2	.	CASSDVGDWLKRDTGELFF	TGTGCCAGCAGTGATGTAGGGGACTGGTTGAAGCGGGACACCGGGGAGCTGTTTTTT
TRBV5-6	.	TRBJ2-7	.	CASSLRGSYSYEQYF	TGTGCCAGCAGCTTAAGGGGCTCGTACTCCTACGAGCAGTACTTC
TRBV28	.	TRBJ2-5	.	CASSFRTAYQETQYF	TGTGCCAGCAGTTTTAGGACAGCGTACCAAGAGACCCAGTACTTC
TRBV28	.	TRBJ1-5	.	CASSFGVGSSNQPQHF	TGTGCCAGCAGTTTCGGGGTTGGGTCTAGCAATCAGCCCCAGCATTTT
TRBV2	.	TRBJ1-3	.	CASSDLGGYSGNTIYF	TGTGCCAGCAGTGATCTTGGCGGTTACTCTGGAAACACCATATATTTT
TRBV30	.	TRBJ2-3	TRBD1	CAWEQGLSTDTQYF	TGTGCCTGGGAACAGGGGTTAAGCACAGATACGCAGTATTTT
TRBV6-5	.	TRBJ2-7	TRBD1	CASTRGQGTSYEQYF	TGTGCCAGTACACGTGGACAGGGGACCTCCTACGAGCAGTACTTC
TRBV10-1	.	TRBJ2-5	.	CASSESDGAGETQYF	TGCGCCAGCAGTGAGTCTGACGGCGCGGGGGAGACCCAGTACTTC
TRBV15	.	TRBJ2-1	.	CATTPGPEFDEQFF	TGTGCCACCACCCCAGGGCCTGAATTTGACGAGCAGTTCTTC
TRBV7-2	few	TRBJ1-5	.	CASSYKPDQPQHF	TGTGCCAGCAGCTATAAGCCCGATCAGCCCCAGCATTTT
TRBV19	.	TRBJ2-3	TRBD1	CASSLRGQSSTDTQYF	TGTGCCAGTAGTTTGAGGGGGCAGTCATCCACAGATACGCAGTATTTT
TRBV11-2	.	TRBJ1-5	.	CASSLVGDWGNQPQHF	TGTGCCAGCAGCTTAGTTGGAGACTGGGGCAATCAGCCCCAGCATTTT
TRBV7-2	few	TRBJ2-5	TRBD1	CASSFRQGGTGTQYF	TGTGCCAGCAGCTTTCGACAGGGGGGTACGGGGACCCAGTACTTC
TRBV7-2	.	TRBJ1-1	.	CASSLAKNTEAFF	TGTGCCAGCAGCTTAGCCAAAAACACTGAAGCTTTCTTT
TRBV15	once	TRBJ1-1	.	CATSRDMNTEAFF	TGTGCCACCAGCAGAGACATGAACACTGAAGCTTTCTTT
TRBV28	.	TRBJ1-3	TRBD1	CATYGTGGVRRSGNTIYF	TGTGCCACCTACGGGACAGGGGGTGTTCGAAGGTCTGGAAACACCATATATTTT
TRBV10-2	.	TRBJ1-4	.	CASSRHTNEKLFF	TGCGCCAGCAGCAGACACACTAATGAAAAACTGTTTTTT
TRBV7-8	.	TRBJ2-3	.	CASSRQPQYTQYF	TGTGCCAGCAGCCGACAGCCCCAGTATACGCAGTATTTT
TRBV7-2	.	TRBJ1-1	.	CASSLVEGTEAFF	TGTGCCAGCAGCTTAGTGGAGGGAACTGAAGCTTTCTTT
TRBV28	.	TRBJ2-7	.	CASSPTGSTGQYF	TGTGCCAGCAGTCCGACGGGTTCTACGGGGCAGTACTTC
TRBV11-2	.	TRBJ2-7	TRBD2	CASSLSAGGTYEQYF	TGTGCCAGCAGCTTATCCGCGGGAGGCACCTACGAGCAGTACTTC
TRBV28	.	TRBJ1-2	TRBD1	CASSPRSGGPPYGYTF	TGTGCCAGCAGTCCCCGGTCAGGGGGCCCTCCCTATGGCTACACCTTC
TRBV2	once	TRBJ1-5	.	CASRGDSWDQPQHF	TGTGCCAGCAGAGGGGACTCTTGGGATCAGCCCCAGCATTTT
TRBV7-8	.	TRBJ1-1	.	CASSWAEGSTEAFF	TGTGCCAGCAGCTGGGCCGAAGGGAGCACTGAAGCTTTCTTT
TRBV6-6	.	TRBJ1-2	TRBD1	CASSRPTGRSGYTF	TGTGCCAGCAGCAGACCGACAGGGCGTAGTGGCTACACCTTC
TRBV6-1	once	TRBJ1-6	TRBD1	CASSVDRNNSPLHF	TGTGCCAGCAGTGTGGACAGGAATAATTCACCCCTCCACTTT
TRBV2	few	TRBJ1-1	.	CASSGRLLLGTEAFF	TGTGCCAGCAGTGGGAGATTGCTCCTGGGCACTGAAGCTTTCTTT
TRBV7-9	.	TRBJ2-3	TRBD1	CASSLGDRGADTQYF	TGTGCCAGCAGCTTAGGGGACAGGGGAGCAGATACGCAGTATTTT
TRBV5-1	once	TRBJ2-7	TRBD2	CASSPAAGVYEQYF	TGCGCCAGCAGCCCTGCAGCGGGGGTCTACGAGCAGTACTTC
TRBV4-1	few	TRBJ2-7	.	CASSQDWSDEQYF	TGCGCCAGCAGCCAAGATTGGAGCGACGAGCAGTACTTC
TRBV27	.	TRBJ2-4	TRBD1	CASSSNMGQGIQYF	TGTGCCAGCAGTTCAAATATGGGACAGGGGATTCAGTACTTC